The rows below give T cell receptor beta chains drawn from one sample of a study of blood T cell repertoires in COVID-19. The repertoire was sequenced with immunoSEQ multiplex PCR; TCRdb's copy has only in-frame clones and lacks some. This table has over 200,000 clones, more than 80% appearing once. The sequencing input was peripheral blood. All receptors come from a woman aged 80 or older with COVID-19, enrolled during active disease. The conserved cysteine and the conserved F or W are not part of the CDR3 here. The order of the fields is CDR3 protein, clone size, CDR3 length, V gene, J gene. Only some rows state a clone size, as once, few, many or a class for expanded clones.

cdr3_aa: ATRGGPNQPQH
clone_size: once
cdr3_length: 11
v_call: TRBV19
j_call: TRBJ1-5

cdr3_aa: ASSPPGGQNNEQF
clone_size: -
cdr3_length: 13
v_call: TRBV7-9
j_call: TRBJ2-1

cdr3_aa: ASSLRGTDTQY
clone_size: -
cdr3_length: 11
v_call: TRBV12-3/TRBV12-4
j_call: TRBJ2-3

cdr3_aa: ASSWGQGETQY
clone_size: -
cdr3_length: 11
v_call: TRBV13
j_call: TRBJ2-5

cdr3_aa: ASSDPGGYGYT
clone_size: -
cdr3_length: 11
v_call: TRBV19
j_call: TRBJ1-2

cdr3_aa: ATSDSGLAGGEQY
clone_size: -
cdr3_length: 13
v_call: TRBV24-1
j_call: TRBJ2-7

cdr3_aa: ASSKVEQREASPDTQY
clone_size: once
cdr3_length: 16
v_call: TRBV21-1
j_call: TRBJ2-3

cdr3_aa: ASSVTGMNTEAF
clone_size: -
cdr3_length: 12
v_call: TRBV5-1
j_call: TRBJ1-1

cdr3_aa: ASRVLAGETTGELF
clone_size: -
cdr3_length: 14
v_call: TRBV10-2
j_call: TRBJ2-2

cdr3_aa: ASSSLAGGTGELF
clone_size: -
cdr3_length: 13
v_call: TRBV5-1
j_call: TRBJ2-2

cdr3_aa: ASSPRGVQETQY
clone_size: -
cdr3_length: 12
v_call: TRBV6-5
j_call: TRBJ2-5

cdr3_aa: ASSPWGGGLKTGELF
clone_size: -
cdr3_length: 15
v_call: TRBV19
j_call: TRBJ2-2

cdr3_aa: ASNLRDSEAF
clone_size: -
cdr3_length: 10
v_call: TRBV2
j_call: TRBJ1-1

cdr3_aa: ASSFGVYGYT
clone_size: -
cdr3_length: 10
v_call: TRBV7-2
j_call: TRBJ1-2

cdr3_aa: ASSSPRGAANTGELF
clone_size: -
cdr3_length: 15
v_call: TRBV7-6
j_call: TRBJ2-2

cdr3_aa: ASSQVGGENQY
clone_size: -
cdr3_length: 11
v_call: TRBV3-1/TRBV3-2
j_call: TRBJ2-5

cdr3_aa: ASSDQGPSTDTQY
clone_size: -
cdr3_length: 13
v_call: TRBV5-1
j_call: TRBJ2-3

cdr3_aa: ASSEQANYGYT
clone_size: -
cdr3_length: 11
v_call: TRBV6-1
j_call: TRBJ1-2

cdr3_aa: ASSVGYGGGAPYEQY
clone_size: -
cdr3_length: 15
v_call: TRBV9
j_call: TRBJ2-7

cdr3_aa: ASSLAGTLSYNEQF
clone_size: few
cdr3_length: 14
v_call: TRBV7-9
j_call: TRBJ2-1